The 3 T cell receptor beta chains presented below share a single source sample, sequenced in a study of shared clonotypes between healthy human individuals. Sequencing used immunoSEQ multiplex PCR; TCRdb keeps in-frame clones, though not all of them. The repertoire holds 1.6 million or so clones, with less than 99% as singletons. Material: naive CD4+ T cells sorted from blood. Subset specified: CD45RA+ positively selected. The source of these receptors is a man aged 25-40 years in good health.

V usage is TRBV29-1 and J usage is TRBJ2-5; tentatively, D is TRBD1 or TRBD2 (5 bases each). In germline, CDR1 is SQVTM, CDR2 ANQGSEA. The CDR3 covers 15 residues. The V end lost 6 bases, the J end lost 4 bases, and 21 bases lay between the germline ends. The CDR3 is CSVGDLAPRPETQYF. The CDR3 bases are TGCAGCGTGGGGGATCTAGCTCCCCGGCCAGAGACCCAGTACTTC. Filled out from reference TRBV29-1 and TRBJ2-5, the complete variable domain reads SAVISQKPSRDICQRGTSLTIQCQVDSQVTMMFWYRQQPGQSLTLIATANQGSEATYESGFVIDKFPISRPNLTFSTLTVSNMSPEDSSIYLCSVGDLAPRPETQYFGPGTRLLVL.

The chain employs TRBV28 and TRBJ2-7; D call uncertain. The V end lost 8 bases, the J end lost 3 bases, and 8 bases lay between the germline ends. There are 11 residues in the CDR3. CDR1 and CDR2 from the germline V gene are MDHEN and SYDVKM. This CDR3 is CASHSNYEQYF. Written as DNA, the CDR3 is TGTGCCAGCCATAGTAACTACGAGCAGTACTTC. Based on the CDR3 plus reference TRBV28 and TRBJ2-7, the full variable domain is DVKVTQSSRYLVKRTGEKVFLECVQDMDHENMFWYRQDPGLGLRLIYFSYDVKMKEKGDIPEGYSVSREKKERFSLILESASTNQTSMYLCASHSNYEQYFGPGTRLTVT.

The chain combines TRBV6-5 with TRBJ2-3, with a tentative D call TRBD2 (6 bases). Germline loops: CDR1 MNHEY, CDR2 SVGAGI. V lost 5 bases and J 3 bases, leaving 12 bases between the germline ends. This CDR3 region has 14 residues. CDR3 sequence (DNA): TGTGCCAGCAGTGGCCGGGGGTTTACAGATACGCAGTATTTT. It specifies CASSGRGFTDTQYF.